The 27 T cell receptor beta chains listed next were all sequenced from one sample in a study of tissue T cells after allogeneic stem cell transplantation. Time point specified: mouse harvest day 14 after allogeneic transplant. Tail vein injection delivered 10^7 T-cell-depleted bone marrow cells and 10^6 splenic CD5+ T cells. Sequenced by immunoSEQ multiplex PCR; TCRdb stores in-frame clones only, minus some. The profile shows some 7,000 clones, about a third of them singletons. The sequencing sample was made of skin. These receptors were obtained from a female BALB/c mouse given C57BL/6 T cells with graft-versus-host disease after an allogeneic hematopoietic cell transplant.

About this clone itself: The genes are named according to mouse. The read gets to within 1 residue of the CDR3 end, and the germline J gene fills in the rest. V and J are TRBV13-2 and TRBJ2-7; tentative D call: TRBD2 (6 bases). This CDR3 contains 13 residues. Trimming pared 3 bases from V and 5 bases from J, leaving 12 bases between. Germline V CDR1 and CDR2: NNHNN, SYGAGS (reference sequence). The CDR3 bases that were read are TGTGCCAGCGGTGGTGGGGGAGGGGATGAACAGTAC. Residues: CASGGGGGDEQY. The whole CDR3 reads CASGGGGGDEQYF.

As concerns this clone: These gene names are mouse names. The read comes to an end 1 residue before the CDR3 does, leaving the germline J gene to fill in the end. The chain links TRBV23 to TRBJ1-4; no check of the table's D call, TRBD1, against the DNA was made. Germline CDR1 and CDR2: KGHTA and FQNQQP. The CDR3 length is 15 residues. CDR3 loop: CSSSQWTGRSERLFF. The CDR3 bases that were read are TGCTCCAGCAGTCAATGGACAGGGAGGAGTGAAAGATTATTT. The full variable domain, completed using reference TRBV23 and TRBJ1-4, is DAAVTQKPRYLIKMKGQEAEMKCIPEKGHTAVFWYQQKQSKELKFLIYFQNQQPLDQIDMVKERFSAVCPSSSLCSLGIRTCEAEDSALYLCSSSQWTGRSERLFFGHGTKLSVL.

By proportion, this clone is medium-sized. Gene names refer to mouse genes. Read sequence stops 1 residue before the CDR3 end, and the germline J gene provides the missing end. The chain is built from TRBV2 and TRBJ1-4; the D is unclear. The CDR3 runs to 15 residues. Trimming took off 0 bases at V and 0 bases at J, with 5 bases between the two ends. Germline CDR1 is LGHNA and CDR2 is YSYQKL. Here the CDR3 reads CASSQERISNERLFF. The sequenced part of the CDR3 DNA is TGTGCCAGCAGCCAAGAAAGAATTTCCAACGAAAGATTATTT.

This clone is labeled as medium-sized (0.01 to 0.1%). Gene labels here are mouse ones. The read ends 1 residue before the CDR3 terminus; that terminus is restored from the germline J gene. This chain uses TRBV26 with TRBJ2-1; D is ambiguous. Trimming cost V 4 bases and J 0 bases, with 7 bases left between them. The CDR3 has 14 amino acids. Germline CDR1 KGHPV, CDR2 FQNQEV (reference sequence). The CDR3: CASSRPYNYAEQFF. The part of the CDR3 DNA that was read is TGTGCCAGCAGTCGGCCATATAACTATGCTGAGCAGTTC.

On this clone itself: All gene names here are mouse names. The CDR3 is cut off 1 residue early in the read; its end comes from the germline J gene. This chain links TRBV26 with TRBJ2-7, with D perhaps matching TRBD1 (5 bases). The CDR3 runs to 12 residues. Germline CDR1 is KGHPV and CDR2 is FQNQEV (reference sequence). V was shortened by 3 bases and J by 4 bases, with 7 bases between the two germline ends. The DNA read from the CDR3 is TGTGCCAGCAGTCTAAGGACATATGAACAGTAC. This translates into CASSLRTYEQY. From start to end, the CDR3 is CASSLRTYEQYF. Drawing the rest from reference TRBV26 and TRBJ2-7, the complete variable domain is NSKVIQTPRYLVKGQGQKAKMRCIPEKGHPVVFWYQQNKNNEFKFLINFQNQEVLQQIDMTEKRFSAECPSNSPCSLEIQSSEAGDSALYLCASSLRTYEQYFGPGTRLTVL.

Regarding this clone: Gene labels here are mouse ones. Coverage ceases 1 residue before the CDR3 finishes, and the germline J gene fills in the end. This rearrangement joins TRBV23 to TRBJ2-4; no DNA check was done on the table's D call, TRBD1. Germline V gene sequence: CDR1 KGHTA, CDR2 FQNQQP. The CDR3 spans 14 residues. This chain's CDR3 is CSSSQSGGGDTLYF. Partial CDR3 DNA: TGCTCCAGCAGTCAATCAGGGGGCGGGGACACCTTGTAC. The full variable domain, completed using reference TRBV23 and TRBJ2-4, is DAAVTQKPRYLIKMKGQEAEMKCIPEKGHTAVFWYQQKQSKELKFLIYFQNQQPLDQIDMVKERFSAVCPSSSLCSLGIRTCEAEDSALYLCSSSQSGGGDTLYFGAGTRLSVL.

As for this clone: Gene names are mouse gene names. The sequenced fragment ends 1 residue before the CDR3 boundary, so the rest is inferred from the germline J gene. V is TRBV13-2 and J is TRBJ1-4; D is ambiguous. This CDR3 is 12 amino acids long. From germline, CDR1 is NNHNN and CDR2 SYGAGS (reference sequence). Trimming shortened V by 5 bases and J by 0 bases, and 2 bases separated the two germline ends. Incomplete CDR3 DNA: TGTGCCAGCGGGGTTTCCAACGAAAGATTATTT. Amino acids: CASGVSNERLF. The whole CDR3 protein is CASGVSNERLFF.

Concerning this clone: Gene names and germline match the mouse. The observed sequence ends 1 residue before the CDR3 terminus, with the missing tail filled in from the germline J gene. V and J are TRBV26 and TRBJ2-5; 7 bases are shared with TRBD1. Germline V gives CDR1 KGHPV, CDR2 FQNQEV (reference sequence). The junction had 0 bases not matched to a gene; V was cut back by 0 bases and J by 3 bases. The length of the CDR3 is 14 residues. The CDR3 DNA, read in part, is TGTGCCAGCAGTCTGTCCAGGGGGCAAGACACCCAGTAC. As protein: CASSLSRGQDTQY. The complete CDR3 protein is CASSLSRGQDTQYF.

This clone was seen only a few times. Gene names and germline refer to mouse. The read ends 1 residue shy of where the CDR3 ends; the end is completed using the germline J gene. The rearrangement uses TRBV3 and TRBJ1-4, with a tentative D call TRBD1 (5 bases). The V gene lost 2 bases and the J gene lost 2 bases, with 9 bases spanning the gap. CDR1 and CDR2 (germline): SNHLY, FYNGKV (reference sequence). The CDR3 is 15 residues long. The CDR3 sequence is CASSLTGQSNERLFF. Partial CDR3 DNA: TGTGCCAGCAGCTTAACCGGACAATCCAACGAAAGATTATTT. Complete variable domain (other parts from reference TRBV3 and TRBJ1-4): GPKVLQIPSHQIIDMGQMVTLNCDPVSNHLYFYWYKQILGQQMEFLVNFYNGKVMEKSKLFKDQFSVERPDGSYFTLKIQPTALEDSAVYFCASSLTGQSNERLFFGHGTKLSVL.

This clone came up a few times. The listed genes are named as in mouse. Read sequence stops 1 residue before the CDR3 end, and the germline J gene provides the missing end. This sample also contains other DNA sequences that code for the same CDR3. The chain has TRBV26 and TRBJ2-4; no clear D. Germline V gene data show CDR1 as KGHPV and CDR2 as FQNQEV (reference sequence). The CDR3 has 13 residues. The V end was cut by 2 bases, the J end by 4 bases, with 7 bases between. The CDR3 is CASSLGQKNTLYF. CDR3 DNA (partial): TGTGCCAGCAGTCTGGGGCAGAAAAACACCTTGTAC.

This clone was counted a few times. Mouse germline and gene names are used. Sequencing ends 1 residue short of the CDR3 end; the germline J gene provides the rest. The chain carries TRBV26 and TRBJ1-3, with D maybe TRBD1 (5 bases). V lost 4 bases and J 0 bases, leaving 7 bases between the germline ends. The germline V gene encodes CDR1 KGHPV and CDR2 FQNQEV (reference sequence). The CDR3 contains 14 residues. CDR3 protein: CASSRGTSGNTLYF. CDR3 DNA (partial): TGTGCCAGCAGTCGCGGGACTTCTGGAAATACGCTCTAT.

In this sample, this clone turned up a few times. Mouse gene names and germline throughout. Partial CDR3 DNA: TGTGCCTGGAGTCCTGGGGGGGAAGAACAGTAC. Amino acid sequence: CAWSPGGEEQY. The whole CDR3 protein reads CAWSPGGEEQYF. The chain joins TRBV31 to TRBJ2-7; the match to TRBD2 covers 9 bases. The read gets to within 1 residue of the CDR3 end, and the germline J gene fills in the rest. This CDR3 is 12 amino acids long. Losses at the gene ends were 1 base for V and 7 bases for J; bases not matched to a gene: 2. CDR1 and CDR2 from the germline V gene are GKSSPN and SITVG.

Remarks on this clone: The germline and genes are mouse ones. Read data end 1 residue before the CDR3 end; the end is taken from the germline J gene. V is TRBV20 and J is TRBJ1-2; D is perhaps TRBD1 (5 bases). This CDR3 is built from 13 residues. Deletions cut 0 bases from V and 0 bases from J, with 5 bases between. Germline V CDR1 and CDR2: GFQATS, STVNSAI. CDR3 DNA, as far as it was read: TGTGGTGCTAGGGAGGGGGCAAACTCCGACTACACC. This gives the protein CGAREGANSDYT. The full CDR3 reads CGAREGANSDYTF.

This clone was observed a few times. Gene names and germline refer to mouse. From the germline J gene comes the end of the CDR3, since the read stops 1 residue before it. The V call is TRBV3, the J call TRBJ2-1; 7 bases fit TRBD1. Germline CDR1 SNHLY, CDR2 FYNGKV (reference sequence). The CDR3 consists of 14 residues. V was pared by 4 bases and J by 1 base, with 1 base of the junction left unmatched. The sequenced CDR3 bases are TGTGCCAGCAGCTCGACAGGGAACTATGCTGAGCAGTTC. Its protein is CASSSTGNYAEQF. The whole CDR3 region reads CASSSTGNYAEQFF.

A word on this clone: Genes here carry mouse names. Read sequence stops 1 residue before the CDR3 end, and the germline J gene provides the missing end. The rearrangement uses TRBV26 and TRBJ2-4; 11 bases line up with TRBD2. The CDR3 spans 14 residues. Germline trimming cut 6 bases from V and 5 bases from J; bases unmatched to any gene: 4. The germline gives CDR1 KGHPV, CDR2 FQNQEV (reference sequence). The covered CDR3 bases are TGTGCCAGCAGCCTGGGACTGGGGGTAAACACCTTGTAC. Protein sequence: CASSLGLGVNTLY. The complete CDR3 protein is CASSLGLGVNTLYF.

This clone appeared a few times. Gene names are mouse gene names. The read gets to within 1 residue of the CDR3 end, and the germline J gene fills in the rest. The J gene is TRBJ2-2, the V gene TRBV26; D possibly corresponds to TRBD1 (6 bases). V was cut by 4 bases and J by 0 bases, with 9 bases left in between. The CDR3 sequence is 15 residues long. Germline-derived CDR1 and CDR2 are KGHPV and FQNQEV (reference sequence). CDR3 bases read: TGTGCCAGCAGTCCGGGACACGCAAACACCGGGCAGCTCTAC. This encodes CASSPGHANTGQLY. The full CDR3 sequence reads CASSPGHANTGQLYF.

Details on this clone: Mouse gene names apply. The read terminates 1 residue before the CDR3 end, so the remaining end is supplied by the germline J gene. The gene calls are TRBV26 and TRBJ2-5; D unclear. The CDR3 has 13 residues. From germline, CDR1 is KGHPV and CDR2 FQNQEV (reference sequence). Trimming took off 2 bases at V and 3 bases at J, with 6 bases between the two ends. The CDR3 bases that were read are TGTGCCAGCAGTCTGACACCACAAGACACCCAGTAC. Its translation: CASSLTPQDTQY. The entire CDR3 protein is CASSLTPQDTQYF.

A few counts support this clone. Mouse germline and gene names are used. CDR3 loop: CASSSNWGVQDTQYF. Incomplete CDR3 DNA: TGTGCCAGCAGCTCCAACTGGGGGGTCCAAGACACCCAGTAC. J is TRBJ2-5 and V is TRBV3, with 9 nucleotides matching TRBD2. The read stops 1 residue short of the end of the CDR3; the missing end is completed from the germline J gene. The CDR3 totals 15 residues. Germline CDR1 SNHLY, CDR2 FYNGKV (reference sequence). Trimming cost V 4 bases and J 2 bases; bases outside gene matches: 4.

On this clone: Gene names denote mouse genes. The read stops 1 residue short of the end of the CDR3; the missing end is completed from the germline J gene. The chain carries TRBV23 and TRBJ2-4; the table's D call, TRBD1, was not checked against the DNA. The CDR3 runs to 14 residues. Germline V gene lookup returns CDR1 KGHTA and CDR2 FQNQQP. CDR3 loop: CSSSQSTGENTLYF. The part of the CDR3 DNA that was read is TGCTCCAGCAGTCAATCGACAGGGGAAAACACCTTGTAC.

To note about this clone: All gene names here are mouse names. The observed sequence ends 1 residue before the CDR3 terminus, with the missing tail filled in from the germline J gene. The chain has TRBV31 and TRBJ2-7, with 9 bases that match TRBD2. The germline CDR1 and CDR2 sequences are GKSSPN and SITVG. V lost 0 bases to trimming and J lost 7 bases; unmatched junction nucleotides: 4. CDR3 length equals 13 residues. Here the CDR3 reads CAWSLMGGREQYF. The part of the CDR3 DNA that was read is TGTGCCTGGAGTCTAATGGGGGGGCGAGAACAGTAC.

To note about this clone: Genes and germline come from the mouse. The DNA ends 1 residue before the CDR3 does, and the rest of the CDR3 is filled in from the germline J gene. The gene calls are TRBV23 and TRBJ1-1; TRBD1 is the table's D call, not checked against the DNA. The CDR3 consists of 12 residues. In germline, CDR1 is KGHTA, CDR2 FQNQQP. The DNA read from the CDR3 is TGCTCCAGCAGTCACAGAAACACAGAAGTCTTC. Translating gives CSSSHRNTEVF. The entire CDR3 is CSSSHRNTEVFF.

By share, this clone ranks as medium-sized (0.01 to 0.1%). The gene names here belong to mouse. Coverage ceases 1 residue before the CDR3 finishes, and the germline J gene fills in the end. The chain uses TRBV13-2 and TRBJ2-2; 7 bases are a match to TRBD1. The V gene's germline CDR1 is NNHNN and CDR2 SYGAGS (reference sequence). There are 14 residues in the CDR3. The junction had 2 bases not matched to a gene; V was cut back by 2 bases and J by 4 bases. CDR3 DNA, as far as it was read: TGTGCCAGCGGTGAACCAGGGGGCACCGGGCAGCTCTAC. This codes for CASGEPGGTGQLY. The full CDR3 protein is CASGEPGGTGQLYF.

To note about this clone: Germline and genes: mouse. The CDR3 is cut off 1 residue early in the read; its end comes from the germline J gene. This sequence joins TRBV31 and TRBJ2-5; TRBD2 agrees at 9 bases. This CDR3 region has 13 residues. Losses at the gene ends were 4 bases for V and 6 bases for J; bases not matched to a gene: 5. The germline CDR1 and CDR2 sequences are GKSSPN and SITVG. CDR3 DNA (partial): TGTGCCTGGATTGGGGGGGCGCAGGACACCCAGTAC. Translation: CAWIGGAQDTQY. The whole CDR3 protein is CAWIGGAQDTQYF.

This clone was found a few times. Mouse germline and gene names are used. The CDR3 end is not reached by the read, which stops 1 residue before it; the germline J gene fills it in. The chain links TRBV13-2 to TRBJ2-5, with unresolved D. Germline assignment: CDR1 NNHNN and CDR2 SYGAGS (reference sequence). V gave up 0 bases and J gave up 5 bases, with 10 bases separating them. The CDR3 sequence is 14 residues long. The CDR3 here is CASGDGRVRDTQYF. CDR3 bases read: TGTGCCAGCGGTGATGGAAGGGTGAGAGACACCCAGTAC.

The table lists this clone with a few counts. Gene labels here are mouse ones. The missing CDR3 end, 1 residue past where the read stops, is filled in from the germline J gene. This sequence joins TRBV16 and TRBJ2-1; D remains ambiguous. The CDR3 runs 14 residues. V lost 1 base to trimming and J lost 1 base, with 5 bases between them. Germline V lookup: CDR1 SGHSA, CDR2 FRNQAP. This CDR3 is CASSLAGNYAEQFF. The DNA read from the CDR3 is TGTGCAAGCAGCTTAGCGGGGAACTATGCTGAGCAGTTC.

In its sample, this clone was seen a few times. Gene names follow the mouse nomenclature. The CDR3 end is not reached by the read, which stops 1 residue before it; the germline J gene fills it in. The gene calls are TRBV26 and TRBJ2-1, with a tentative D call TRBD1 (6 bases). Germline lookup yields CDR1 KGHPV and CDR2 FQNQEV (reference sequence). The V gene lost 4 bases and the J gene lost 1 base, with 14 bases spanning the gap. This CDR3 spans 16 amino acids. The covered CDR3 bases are TGTGCCAGCAGTCCCGTTTACAGGGCCAACTATGCTGAGCAGTTC. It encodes CASSPVYRANYAEQF. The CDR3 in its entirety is CASSPVYRANYAEQFF.

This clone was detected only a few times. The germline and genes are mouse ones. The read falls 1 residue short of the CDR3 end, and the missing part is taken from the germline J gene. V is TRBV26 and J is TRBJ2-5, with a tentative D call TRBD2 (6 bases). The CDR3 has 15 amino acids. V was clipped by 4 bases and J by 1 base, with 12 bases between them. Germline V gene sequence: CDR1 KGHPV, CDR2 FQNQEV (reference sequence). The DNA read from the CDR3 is TGTGCCAGCAGTCCCACTGGGAGACACCAAGACACCCAGTAC. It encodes CASSPTGRHQDTQY. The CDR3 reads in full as CASSPTGRHQDTQYF.